This T cell receptor beta chain was documented in a study of PD-L1 blockade in urothelial cancer. Background on the study: The authors examined blood 3 weeks (second dose) and 6 weeks after treatment start.

This clone was seen once. Sequenced by immunoSEQ multiplex PCR; TCRdb stores in-frame clones only, minus some. The sample records about 100,000 clones, approximately 91% being singletons. Germline CDR1 MDHEN, CDR2 SYDVKM. V was shortened by 2 bases and J by 7 bases, with 17 bases between the two germline ends. The CDR3 is 15 amino acids. The TCR comes from a woman of 80 years or more with urothelial cancer. Here the sequenced sample was PBMCs, taken around atezolizumab (anti-PD-L1) treatment. The chain is built from TRBV28 and TRBJ1-2; tentative D call: TRBD1 (6 bases). The CDR3 loop reads CASSLRGGVTSGYTF. The DNA of the CDR3 is TGTGCCAGCAGTTTACGTGGGGGCGTGACTTCTGGCTACACCTTC.